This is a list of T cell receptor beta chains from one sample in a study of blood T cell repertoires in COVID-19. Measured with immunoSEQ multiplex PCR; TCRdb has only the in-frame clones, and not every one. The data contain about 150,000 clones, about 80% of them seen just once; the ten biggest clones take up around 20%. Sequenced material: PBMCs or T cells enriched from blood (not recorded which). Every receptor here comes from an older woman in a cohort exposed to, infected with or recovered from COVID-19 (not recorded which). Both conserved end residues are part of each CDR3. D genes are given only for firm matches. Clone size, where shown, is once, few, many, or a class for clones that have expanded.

CDR3nt: TGTGCCAGCAGCTTGGGAAGACTAGCCAACAATGAGCAGTTCTTC
CDR3aa: CASSLGRLANNEQFF
d_gene: TRBD2
abundance: NA
len: 15
v_gene: TRBV7-9
j_gene: TRBJ2-1

CDR3nt: TGTGCCAGCAGTTTAAGACCTAGCTCCTACAATGAGCAGTTCTTC
CDR3aa: CASSLRPSSYNEQFF
d_gene: NA
abundance: NA
len: 15
v_gene: TRBV27
j_gene: TRBJ2-1

CDR3nt: TGTGCCAGCAGCTTAAGTGGGGGCGAATCACCCCTCCACTTT
CDR3aa: CASSLSGGESPLHF
d_gene: NA
abundance: NA
len: 14
v_gene: TRBV7-9
j_gene: TRBJ1-6

CDR3nt: TGTGCCAGTAGGGCTGCCACTAATGAAAAACTGTTTTTT
CDR3aa: CASRAATNEKLFF
d_gene: NA
abundance: NA
len: 13
v_gene: TRBV19
j_gene: TRBJ1-4

CDR3nt: TGTGCCAGCAGCGGGCAGACCTACAATGAGCAGTTCTTC
CDR3aa: CASSGQTYNEQFF
d_gene: NA
abundance: NA
len: 13
v_gene: TRBV11-3
j_gene: TRBJ2-1

CDR3nt: TGTGCCAGCAGTTTACTTACTGGCGGTGGCTACACCTTC
CDR3aa: CASSLLTGGGYTF
d_gene: NA
abundance: NA
len: 13
v_gene: TRBV12-3/TRBV12-4
j_gene: TRBJ1-2

CDR3nt: TGTGCCAGCTCTGGACAGGGGTGGAATGGCTACACCTTC
CDR3aa: CASSGQGWNGYTF
d_gene: TRBD1
abundance: NA
len: 13
v_gene: TRBV2
j_gene: TRBJ1-2

CDR3nt: TGTGCCAGCAGTGAAGCTCCCTTACAGGGCTATTTGGTCGTCGATGAGCAGTTCTTC
CDR3aa: CASSEAPLQGYLVVDEQFF
d_gene: NA
abundance: NA
len: 19
v_gene: TRBV2
j_gene: TRBJ2-1

CDR3nt: TGTGCCAGCGCGAGATGGGAGGACACCGGGGAGCTGTTTTTT
CDR3aa: CASARWEDTGELFF
d_gene: NA
abundance: NA
len: 14
v_gene: TRBV18
j_gene: TRBJ2-2

CDR3nt: TGTGCCAGCAGTATCCCACAGGGGGGTGAAAAACTGTTTTTT
CDR3aa: CASSIPQGGEKLFF
d_gene: TRBD1
abundance: NA
len: 14
v_gene: TRBV28
j_gene: TRBJ1-4

CDR3nt: TGTGCCAGCTCACCACCTTCGCAGGGACCGGGAGGGGCTTTCTTT
CDR3aa: CASSPPSQGPGGAFF
d_gene: NA
abundance: NA
len: 15
v_gene: TRBV18
j_gene: TRBJ1-1

CDR3nt: TGTGCCAGCAGACTCTCCAGGGATGGGGGAAACACCATATATTTT
CDR3aa: CASRLSRDGGNTIYF
d_gene: NA
abundance: NA
len: 15
v_gene: TRBV6-5
j_gene: TRBJ1-3

CDR3nt: TGTGCCAGCAGCCTATTAGGACAGAACACCGGGGAGCTGTTTTTT
CDR3aa: CASSLLGQNTGELFF
d_gene: NA
abundance: few
len: 15
v_gene: TRBV3-1/TRBV3-2
j_gene: TRBJ2-2

CDR3nt: TGCGCCAGCAGCACGGGGTCCTACGAGCAGTACTTC
CDR3aa: CASSTGSYEQYF
d_gene: NA
abundance: NA
len: 12
v_gene: TRBV5-1
j_gene: TRBJ2-7

CDR3nt: TGTGCCAGCAGGTGGGGGCAGGCTCGAAGCTCCTACGAGCAGTACTTC
CDR3aa: CASRWGQARSSYEQYF
d_gene: NA
abundance: few
len: 16
v_gene: TRBV7-8
j_gene: TRBJ2-7

CDR3nt: TGTGCCAGTAGTATCAACGGGGGTACTGAAAAACTGTTTTTT
CDR3aa: CASSINGGTEKLFF
d_gene: NA
abundance: NA
len: 14
v_gene: TRBV19
j_gene: TRBJ1-4

CDR3nt: TGCGCCAGCAGCTTTCGTAGCGGGAACTCCTACAATGAGCAGTTCTTC
CDR3aa: CASSFRSGNSYNEQFF
d_gene: TRBD2
abundance: NA
len: 16
v_gene: TRBV5-1
j_gene: TRBJ2-1

CDR3nt: TGTGCCACCCCGGCGGCGGGCGGGAATGAGCAGTTCTTC
CDR3aa: CATPAAGGNEQFF
d_gene: NA
abundance: NA
len: 13
v_gene: TRBV2
j_gene: TRBJ2-1

CDR3nt: TGTGCCAGCAGTTACGGACAGCGCAATCAGCCCCAGCATTTT
CDR3aa: CASSYGQRNQPQHF
d_gene: NA
abundance: NA
len: 14
v_gene: TRBV6-2/TRBV6-3
j_gene: TRBJ1-5

CDR3nt: TGTGCCAGCAGTTTATACACCAACTATGGCTACACCTTC
CDR3aa: CASSLYTNYGYTF
d_gene: NA
abundance: once
len: 13
v_gene: TRBV28
j_gene: TRBJ1-2

CDR3nt: TGTGCCAGCAGCTGGCAAGGGGTAGCTAATGAAAAACTGTTTTTT
CDR3aa: CASSWQGVANEKLFF
d_gene: NA
abundance: NA
len: 15
v_gene: TRBV5-8
j_gene: TRBJ1-4

CDR3nt: TGTGCCAGCAAGACAGGGGGAGGCTACGAGCAGTACTTC
CDR3aa: CASKTGGGYEQYF
d_gene: TRBD1
abundance: NA
len: 13
v_gene: TRBV6-5
j_gene: TRBJ2-7

CDR3nt: TGTGCCAGCAGTGAGGACAGGGGGGATCAGCCCCAGCATTTT
CDR3aa: CASSEDRGDQPQHF
d_gene: TRBD1
abundance: NA
len: 14
v_gene: TRBV2
j_gene: TRBJ1-5

CDR3nt: TGTGCCAGAAGCCCACTTCTCGGGGGGCGGAAGTACGAGCAGTACTTC
CDR3aa: CARSPLLGGRKYEQYF
d_gene: NA
abundance: NA
len: 16
v_gene: TRBV5-3
j_gene: TRBJ2-7

CDR3nt: TGTGCCAGCAGCCCGGGACAGGCGTCTGGGGCCAACGTCCTGACTTTC
CDR3aa: CASSPGQASGANVLTF
d_gene: TRBD1
abundance: NA
len: 16
v_gene: TRBV7-9
j_gene: TRBJ2-6

CDR3nt: TGCAGCGTTGTGGGGGGGCGGACCTGGGGAGAGACCCAGTACTTC
CDR3aa: CSVVGGRTWGETQYF
d_gene: NA
abundance: few
len: 15
v_gene: TRBV29-1
j_gene: TRBJ2-5

CDR3nt: TGCAGCGTTGTTCTCGCGGGAGGGGATACGCAGTATTTT
CDR3aa: CSVVLAGGDTQYF
d_gene: TRBD2
abundance: NA
len: 13
v_gene: TRBV29-1
j_gene: TRBJ2-3

CDR3nt: TGTGCCTGGAGTGTACAGGGTATGAACACCGGGGAGCTGTTTTTT
CDR3aa: CAWSVQGMNTGELFF
d_gene: NA
abundance: few
len: 15
v_gene: TRBV30
j_gene: TRBJ2-2

CDR3nt: TGTGCCAGCAGCACAGGGCCCAATCAGCCCCAGCATTTT
CDR3aa: CASSTGPNQPQHF
d_gene: NA
abundance: few
len: 13
v_gene: TRBV6-4
j_gene: TRBJ1-5

CDR3nt: TGTGCCAGCACCCTCGCAGGGCAGGGAAACATTCAGTACTTC
CDR3aa: CASTLAGQGNIQYF
d_gene: NA
abundance: NA
len: 14
v_gene: TRBV28
j_gene: TRBJ2-4

CDR3nt: TGTGCCAGCAGCTTGGCCAAGGGCGGGCTAGGAAGTGAGCAGTTCTTC
CDR3aa: CASSLAKGGLGSEQFF
d_gene: NA
abundance: NA
len: 16
v_gene: TRBV5-4
j_gene: TRBJ2-1

CDR3nt: TGCGCCAGCAGCTTTTCGGGGTTGAGGGACGAGCAGTACTTC
CDR3aa: CASSFSGLRDEQYF
d_gene: NA
abundance: few
len: 14
v_gene: TRBV5-1
j_gene: TRBJ2-7

CDR3nt: TGTGCCAGCAGTTACTCAACAAAAGCGGAAAAACTGTTTTTT
CDR3aa: CASSYSTKAEKLFF
d_gene: NA
abundance: NA
len: 14
v_gene: TRBV6-5
j_gene: TRBJ1-4

CDR3nt: TGCAGCGTTCAACTAGCGGGAGGGGCAGATACGCAGTATTTT
CDR3aa: CSVQLAGGADTQYF
d_gene: TRBD2
abundance: NA
len: 14
v_gene: TRBV29-1
j_gene: TRBJ2-3

CDR3nt: TGTGCCAGTAGTATTACGGCGCCAGGGCTTTCACCCCTCCACTTT
CDR3aa: CASSITAPGLSPLHF
d_gene: NA
abundance: NA
len: 15
v_gene: TRBV19
j_gene: TRBJ1-6

CDR3nt: TGTGCCATTGGGGGGTACAATGAGCAGTTCTTC
CDR3aa: CAIGGYNEQFF
d_gene: NA
abundance: NA
len: 11
v_gene: TRBV7-9
j_gene: TRBJ2-1

CDR3nt: TGTGCCAGCAGTCCTACCACAGGGGGCGCGGGTGAAAAACTGTTTTTT
CDR3aa: CASSPTTGGAGEKLFF
d_gene: TRBD1
abundance: NA
len: 16
v_gene: TRBV2
j_gene: TRBJ1-4

CDR3nt: TGTGCCAGCAGTTCAGGGACAGGGAACATTCAGTACTTC
CDR3aa: CASSSGTGNIQYF
d_gene: TRBD1
abundance: NA
len: 13
v_gene: TRBV12-3/TRBV12-4
j_gene: TRBJ2-4

CDR3nt: TGTGCCAGCAGCCCTACGACAGGGGGGACTGAAGCTTTCTTT
CDR3aa: CASSPTTGGTEAFF
d_gene: TRBD1
abundance: NA
len: 14
v_gene: TRBV5-5
j_gene: TRBJ1-1

CDR3nt: TGTGCCAGCAGCCCCGAGCCCCCCCAAGAGACCCAGTACTTC
CDR3aa: CASSPEPPQETQYF
d_gene: NA
abundance: NA
len: 14
v_gene: TRBV27
j_gene: TRBJ2-5

CDR3nt: TGTGCCAGTAGTATCTCGTATAGCAATCAGCCCCAGCATTTT
CDR3aa: CASSISYSNQPQHF
d_gene: NA
abundance: NA
len: 14
v_gene: TRBV19
j_gene: TRBJ1-5

CDR3nt: TGTGCCAGCAGTCAAAGTCAGGCTGTCTCTGGGGCCAACGTCCTGACTTTC
CDR3aa: CASSQSQAVSGANVLTF
d_gene: NA
abundance: few
len: 17
v_gene: TRBV27
j_gene: TRBJ2-6

CDR3nt: TGTGCCATCAGTGCTAGACAGGGCAATCAGCCCCAGCATTTT
CDR3aa: CAISARQGNQPQHF
d_gene: NA
abundance: NA
len: 14
v_gene: TRBV10-3
j_gene: TRBJ1-5

CDR3nt: TGTGCCAGCAGTCCTGGGGTCGCAGGGGTGGAGAAACTGTTTTTT
CDR3aa: CASSPGVAGVEKLFF
d_gene: NA
abundance: few
len: 15
v_gene: TRBV28
j_gene: TRBJ1-4

CDR3nt: TGCGCCAGCAAACTCGGGACAGGCTCCTACGAGCAGTACTTC
CDR3aa: CASKLGTGSYEQYF
d_gene: TRBD1
abundance: few
len: 14
v_gene: TRBV10-2
j_gene: TRBJ2-7

CDR3nt: TGTGCCTGGAGTGGGACAGGGGGGAGCTACGAGCAGTACTTC
CDR3aa: CAWSGTGGSYEQYF
d_gene: TRBD1
abundance: once
len: 14
v_gene: TRBV30
j_gene: TRBJ2-7

CDR3nt: TGTGCCAGCAGCGCCGACAGGGGACGGATAGCTTTCTTT
CDR3aa: CASSADRGRIAFF
d_gene: TRBD1
abundance: NA
len: 13
v_gene: TRBV11-2
j_gene: TRBJ1-1

CDR3nt: TGTGCCAGCTCAACCGGGACAGGGGCTTACTATGGCTACACCTTC
CDR3aa: CASSTGTGAYYGYTF
d_gene: TRBD1
abundance: few
len: 15
v_gene: TRBV18
j_gene: TRBJ1-2

CDR3nt: TGTGCCAGCAGCCAAGAGACCGAGACAGGGGAGAATTCACCCCTCCACTTT
CDR3aa: CASSQETETGENSPLHF
d_gene: TRBD1
abundance: NA
len: 17
v_gene: TRBV14
j_gene: TRBJ1-6

CDR3nt: TGTGCCAGCAGCGTAGCAGGAGGGGGCAACACTGAAGCTTTCTTT
CDR3aa: CASSVAGGGNTEAFF
d_gene: TRBD1
abundance: NA
len: 15
v_gene: TRBV9
j_gene: TRBJ1-1

CDR3nt: TGTGCCAGTAGTATAGCGGGGACAATAAGCATCTACGAGCAGTACTTC
CDR3aa: CASSIAGTISIYEQYF
d_gene: NA
abundance: many
len: 16
v_gene: TRBV19
j_gene: TRBJ2-7